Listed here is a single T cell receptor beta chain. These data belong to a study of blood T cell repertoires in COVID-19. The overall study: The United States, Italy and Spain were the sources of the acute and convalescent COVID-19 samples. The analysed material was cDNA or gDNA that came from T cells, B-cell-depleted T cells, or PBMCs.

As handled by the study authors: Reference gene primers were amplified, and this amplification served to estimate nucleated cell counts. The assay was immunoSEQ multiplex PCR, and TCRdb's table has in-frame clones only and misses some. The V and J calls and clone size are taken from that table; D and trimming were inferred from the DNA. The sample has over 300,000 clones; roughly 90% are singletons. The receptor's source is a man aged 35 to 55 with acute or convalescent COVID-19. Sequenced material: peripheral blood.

The CDR3 sequence: CAASRGSFNQPQHF. The CDR3 DNA sequence: TGTGCCGCAAGTAGAGGGTCTTTCAATCAGCCCCAGCATTTT. The chain joins TRBV19 to TRBJ1-5; no reliable D call. Trimming shortened V by 11 bases and J by 3 bases, and 17 bases separated the two germline ends. The CDR3 consists of 14 residues. Germline-derived CDR1 and CDR2 are LNHDA and SQIVND (reference sequence).